The present TCR beta chain was sequenced within a study of shared clonotypes between healthy human individuals. The germline V and J ends were trimmed by 4 bases and 2 bases, with 12 bases remaining between them. The CDR3 has 13 residues. The V gene's germline CDR1 is GTSNPN and CDR2 SVGIG (reference sequence). Clones were read by immunoSEQ multiplex PCR, and TCRdb kept only the in-frame ones, dropping some. The sample records some 450,000 clones, approximately 77% being singletons. Specimen: PBMCs. This TCR derives from a woman aged 40 to 49 in good health. Some clones in this sample may be carry-over from other donors' samples. V and J are TRBV30 and TRBJ2-7; D is perhaps TRBD1 (6 bases). The CDR3 loop is CAWTLGAAYEQYF. As DNA, the CDR3 is TGTGCCTGGACCCTGGGGGCCGCCTACGAGCAGTACTTC. Together with reference TRBV30 and TRBJ2-7, the CDR3 gives the full variable domain: SQTIHQWPATLVQPVGSPLSLECTVEGTSNPNLYWYRQAAGRGLQLLFYSVGIGQISSEVPQNLSASRPQDRQFILSSKKLLLSDSGFYLCAWTLGAAYEQYFGPGTRLTVT.